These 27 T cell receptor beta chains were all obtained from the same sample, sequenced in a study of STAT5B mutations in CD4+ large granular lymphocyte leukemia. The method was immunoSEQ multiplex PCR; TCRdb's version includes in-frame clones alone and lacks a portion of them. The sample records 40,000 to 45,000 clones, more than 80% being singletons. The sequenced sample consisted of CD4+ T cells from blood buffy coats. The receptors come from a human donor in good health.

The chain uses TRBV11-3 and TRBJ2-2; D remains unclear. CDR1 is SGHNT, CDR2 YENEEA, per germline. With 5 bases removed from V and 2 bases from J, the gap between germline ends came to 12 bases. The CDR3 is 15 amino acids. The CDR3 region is CASSPRSLNTGELFF. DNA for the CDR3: TGTGCCAGCAGCCCACGCAGCCTCAACACCGGGGAGCTGTTTTTT.

CDR3 protein: CASSRLAVGTDTQYF. The CDR3 DNA follows: TGTGCCAGCAGTCGACTAGCGGTAGGCACAGATACGCAGTATTTT. J is TRBJ2-3 and V is TRBV6-1, with 9 bases that match TRBD2. J was trimmed by 1 base and V by 5 bases; bases with no gene match: 4. This CDR3 is 15 amino acids long. CDR1 is MNHNS, CDR2 SASEGT, per germline.

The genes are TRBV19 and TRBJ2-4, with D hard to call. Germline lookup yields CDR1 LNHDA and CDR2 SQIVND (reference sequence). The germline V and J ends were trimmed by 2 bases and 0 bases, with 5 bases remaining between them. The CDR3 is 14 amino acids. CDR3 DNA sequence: TGTGCCAGTAGTATACAGCTAGCCAAAAACATTCAGTACTTC. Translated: CASSIQLAKNIQYF.

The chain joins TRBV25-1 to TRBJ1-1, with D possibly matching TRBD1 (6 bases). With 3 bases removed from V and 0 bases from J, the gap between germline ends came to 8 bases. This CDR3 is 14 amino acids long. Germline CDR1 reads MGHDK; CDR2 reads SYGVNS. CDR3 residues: CASSDAGVNTEAFF. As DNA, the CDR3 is TGTGCCAGCAGTGACGCAGGGGTGAACACTGAAGCTTTCTTT.

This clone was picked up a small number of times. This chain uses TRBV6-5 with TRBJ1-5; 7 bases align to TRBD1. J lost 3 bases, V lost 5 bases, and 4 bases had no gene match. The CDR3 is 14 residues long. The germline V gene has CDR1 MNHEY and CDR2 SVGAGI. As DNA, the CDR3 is TGTGCCAGCAGTATCGGACAGGTCAATCAGCCCCAGCATTTT. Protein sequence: CASSIGQVNQPQHF.

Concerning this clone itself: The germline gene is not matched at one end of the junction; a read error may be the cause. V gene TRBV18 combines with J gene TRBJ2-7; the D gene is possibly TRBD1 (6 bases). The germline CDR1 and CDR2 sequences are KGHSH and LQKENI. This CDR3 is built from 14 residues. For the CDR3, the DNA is TGTGCCAGCTCGCCACAGGGAAACTCCTACGAGCAGTACTTC. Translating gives CASSPQGNSYEQYF.

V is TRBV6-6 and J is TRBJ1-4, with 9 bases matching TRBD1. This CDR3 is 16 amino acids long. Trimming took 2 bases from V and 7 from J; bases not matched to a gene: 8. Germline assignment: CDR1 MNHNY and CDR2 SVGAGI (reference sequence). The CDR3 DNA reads TGTGCCAGCAGTTACACAGGGGGCGGAGGAGGTGAAAAACTGTTTTTT. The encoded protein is CASSYTGGGGGEKLFF.

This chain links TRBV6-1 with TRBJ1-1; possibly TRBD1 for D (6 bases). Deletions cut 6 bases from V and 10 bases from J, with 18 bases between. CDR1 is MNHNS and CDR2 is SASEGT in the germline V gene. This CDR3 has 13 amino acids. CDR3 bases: TGTGCCAGCAGACGACAGGAGATGTGGCGAGCTTTCTTT. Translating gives CASRRQEMWRAFF.

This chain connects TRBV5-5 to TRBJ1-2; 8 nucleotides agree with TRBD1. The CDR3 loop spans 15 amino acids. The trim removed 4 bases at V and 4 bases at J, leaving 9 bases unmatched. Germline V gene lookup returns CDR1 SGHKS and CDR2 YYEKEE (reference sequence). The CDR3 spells CASSGTGGMVYGYTF. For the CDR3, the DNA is TGTGCCAGCAGCGGTACAGGGGGAATGGTCTATGGCTACACCTTC.

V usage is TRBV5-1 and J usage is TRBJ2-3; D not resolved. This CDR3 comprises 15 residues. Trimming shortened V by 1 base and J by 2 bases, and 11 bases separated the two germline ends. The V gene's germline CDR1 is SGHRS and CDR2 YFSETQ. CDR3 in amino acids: CASSLNAASTDTQYF. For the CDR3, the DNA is TGCGCCAGCAGCTTGAATGCGGCCTCCACAGATACGCAGTATTTT.

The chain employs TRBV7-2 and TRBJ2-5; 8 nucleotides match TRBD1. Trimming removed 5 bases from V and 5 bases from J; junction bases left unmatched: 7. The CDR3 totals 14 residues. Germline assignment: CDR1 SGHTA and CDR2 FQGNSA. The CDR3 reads CASSPGGVGETQYF. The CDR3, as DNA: TGTGCCAGCAGCCCAGGGGGCGTAGGGGAGACCCAGTACTTC. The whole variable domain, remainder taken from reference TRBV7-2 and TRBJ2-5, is GAGVSQSPSNKVTEKGKDVELRCDPISGHTALYWYRQSLGQGLEFLIYFQGNSAPDKSGLPSDRFSAERTGGSVSTLTIQRTQQEDSAVYLCASSPGGVGETQYFGPGTRLLVL.

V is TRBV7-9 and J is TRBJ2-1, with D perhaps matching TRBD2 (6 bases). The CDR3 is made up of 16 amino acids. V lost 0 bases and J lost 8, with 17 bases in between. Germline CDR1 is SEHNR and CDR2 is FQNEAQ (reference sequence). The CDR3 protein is CASSLAAQLWRDEQFF. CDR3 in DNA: TGTGCCAGCAGCTTAGCGGCTCAGCTTTGGAGGGATGAGCAGTTCTTC. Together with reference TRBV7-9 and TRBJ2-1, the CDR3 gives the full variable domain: DTGVSQNPRHKITKRGQNVTFRCDPISEHNRLYWYRQTLGQGPEFLTYFQNEAQLEKSRLLSDRFSAERPKGSFSTLEIQRTEQGDSAMYLCASSLAAQLWRDEQFFGPGTRLTVL.

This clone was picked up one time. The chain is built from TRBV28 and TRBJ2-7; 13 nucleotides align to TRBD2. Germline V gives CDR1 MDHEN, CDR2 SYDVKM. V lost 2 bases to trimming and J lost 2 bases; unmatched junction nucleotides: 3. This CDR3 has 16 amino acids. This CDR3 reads CASSLPTSGGTYEQYF. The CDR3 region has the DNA TGTGCCAGCAGTTTACCGACTAGCGGGGGGACCTACGAGCAGTACTTC.

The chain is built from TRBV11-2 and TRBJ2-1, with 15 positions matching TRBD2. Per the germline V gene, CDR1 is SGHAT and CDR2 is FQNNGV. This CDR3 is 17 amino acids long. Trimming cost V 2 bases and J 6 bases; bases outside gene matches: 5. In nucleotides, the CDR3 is TGTGCCAGCAGCTTACCCGGACTAGCGGGGGGGCTCAATGAGCAGTTCTTC. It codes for CASSLPGLAGGLNEQFF.

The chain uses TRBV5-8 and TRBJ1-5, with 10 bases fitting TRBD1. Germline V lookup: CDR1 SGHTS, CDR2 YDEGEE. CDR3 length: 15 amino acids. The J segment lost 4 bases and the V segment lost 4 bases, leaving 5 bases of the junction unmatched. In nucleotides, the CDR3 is TGTGCCAGCAGCGCGGGACAGGGGCTGAATCAGCCCCAGCATTTT. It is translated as CASSAGQGLNQPQHF.

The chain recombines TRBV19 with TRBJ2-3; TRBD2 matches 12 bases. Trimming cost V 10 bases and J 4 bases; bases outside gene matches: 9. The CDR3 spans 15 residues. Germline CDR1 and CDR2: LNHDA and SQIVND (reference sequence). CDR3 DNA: TGTGCCACCAGACTAGCGGGAGAGCGTTCAGATACGCAGTATTTT. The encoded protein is CATRLAGERSDTQYF.

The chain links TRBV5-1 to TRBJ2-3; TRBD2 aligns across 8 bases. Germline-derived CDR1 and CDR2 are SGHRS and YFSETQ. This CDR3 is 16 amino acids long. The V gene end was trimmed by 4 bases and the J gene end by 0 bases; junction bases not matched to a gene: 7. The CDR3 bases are TGCGCCAGCAGCACGCTAGCGGGTTCCAGCACAGATACGCAGTATTTT. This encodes CASSTLAGSSTDTQYF.

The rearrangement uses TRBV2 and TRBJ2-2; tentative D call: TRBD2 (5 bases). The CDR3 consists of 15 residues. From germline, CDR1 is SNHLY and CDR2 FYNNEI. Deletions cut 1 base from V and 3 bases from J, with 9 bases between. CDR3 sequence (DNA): TGTGCCAGCAGTGAAGAGCGGAGTCACACCGGGGAGCTGTTTTTT. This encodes CASSEERSHTGELFF. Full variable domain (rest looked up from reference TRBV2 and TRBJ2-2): EPEVTQTPSHQVTQMGQEVILRCVPISNHLYFYWYRQILGQKVEFLVSFYNNEISEKSEIFDDQFSVERPDGSNFTLKIRSTKLEDSAMYFCASSEERSHTGELFFGEGSRLTVL.

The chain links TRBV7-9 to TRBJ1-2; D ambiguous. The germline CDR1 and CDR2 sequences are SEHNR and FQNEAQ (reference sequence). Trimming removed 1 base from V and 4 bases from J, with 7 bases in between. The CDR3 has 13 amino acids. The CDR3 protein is CASSLGVGYGYTF. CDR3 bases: TGTGCCAGCAGCTTAGGGGTAGGCTATGGCTACACCTTC.

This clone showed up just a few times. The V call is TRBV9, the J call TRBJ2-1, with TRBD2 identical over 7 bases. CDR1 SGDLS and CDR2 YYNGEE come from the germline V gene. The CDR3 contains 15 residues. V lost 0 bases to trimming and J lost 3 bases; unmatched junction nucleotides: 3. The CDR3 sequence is CASSVGSGGYNEQFF. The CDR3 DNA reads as TGTGCCAGCAGCGTAGGGTCGGGAGGCTACAATGAGCAGTTCTTC.

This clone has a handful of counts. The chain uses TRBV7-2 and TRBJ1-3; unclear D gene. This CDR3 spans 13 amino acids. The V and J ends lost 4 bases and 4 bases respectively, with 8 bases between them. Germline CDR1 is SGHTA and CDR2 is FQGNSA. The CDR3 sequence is CASSSSGGNTIYF. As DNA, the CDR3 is TGTGCCAGCAGCTCCTCAGGCGGAAACACCATATATTTT.

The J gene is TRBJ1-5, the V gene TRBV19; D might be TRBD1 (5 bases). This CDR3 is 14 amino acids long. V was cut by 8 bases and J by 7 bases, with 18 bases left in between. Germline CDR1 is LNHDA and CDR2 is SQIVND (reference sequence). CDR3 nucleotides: TGTGCCAGTTCCCAGCGGGGGGGGTGGCAGCCCCAGCATTTT. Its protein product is CASSQRGGWQPQHF.

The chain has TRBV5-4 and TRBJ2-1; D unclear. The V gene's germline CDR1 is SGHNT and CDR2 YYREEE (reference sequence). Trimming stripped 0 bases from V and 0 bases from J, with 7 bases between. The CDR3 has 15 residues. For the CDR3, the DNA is TGTGCCAGCAGCTTGGAAGCGAGCTCCTACAATGAGCAGTTCTTC. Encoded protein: CASSLEASSYNEQFF. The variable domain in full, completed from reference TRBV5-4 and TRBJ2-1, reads ETGVTQSPTHLIKTRGQQVTLRCSSQSGHNTVSWYQQALGQGPQFIFQYYREEENGRGNFPPRFSGLQFPNYSSELNVNALELDDSALYLCASSLEASSYNEQFFGPGTRLTVL.

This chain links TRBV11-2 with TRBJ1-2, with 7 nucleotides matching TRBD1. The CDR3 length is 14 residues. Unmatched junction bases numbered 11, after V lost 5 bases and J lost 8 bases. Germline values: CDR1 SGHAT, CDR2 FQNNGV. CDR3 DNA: TGTGCCAGCAGCCGATTACAGGGGTTTAACGGCTACACCTTC. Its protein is CASSRLQGFNGYTF.

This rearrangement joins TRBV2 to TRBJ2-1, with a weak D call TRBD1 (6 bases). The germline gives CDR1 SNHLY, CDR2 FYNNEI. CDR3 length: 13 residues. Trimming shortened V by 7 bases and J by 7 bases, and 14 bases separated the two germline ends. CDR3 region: CASTPDRLNEQFF. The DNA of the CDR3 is TGTGCCAGCACCCCGGACAGACTGAATGAGCAGTTCTTC. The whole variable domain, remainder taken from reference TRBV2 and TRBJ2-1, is EPEVTQTPSHQVTQMGQEVILRCVPISNHLYFYWYRQILGQKVEFLVSFYNNEISEKSEIFDDQFSVERPDGSNFTLKIRSTKLEDSAMYFCASTPDRLNEQFFGPGTRLTVL.

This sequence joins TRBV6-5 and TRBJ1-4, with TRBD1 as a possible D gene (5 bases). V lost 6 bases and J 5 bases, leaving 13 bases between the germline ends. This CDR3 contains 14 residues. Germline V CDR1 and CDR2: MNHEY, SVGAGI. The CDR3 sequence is CASRNSGTNEKLFF. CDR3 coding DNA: TGTGCCAGCAGAAATTCCGGGACGAATGAAAAACTGTTTTTT.

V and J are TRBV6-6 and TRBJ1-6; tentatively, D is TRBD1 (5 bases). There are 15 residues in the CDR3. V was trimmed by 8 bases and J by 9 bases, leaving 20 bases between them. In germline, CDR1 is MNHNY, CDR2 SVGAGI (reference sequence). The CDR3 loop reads CASATGVNPPSPLHF. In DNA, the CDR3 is TGTGCCAGCGCGACGGGGGTAAATCCGCCTTCACCCCTCCACTTT.